This T cell receptor beta chain was sequenced in a study of blood T cell repertoires in COVID-19. Study summary: COVID-19 samples from acute and convalescent phases originated in the United States, Italy and Spain. Sample material is recorded as cDNA or gDNA derived from T cells, B-cell-depleted T cells, or PBMCs.

In the original analysis: Estimation of nucleated cell counts was performed using reference gene primer amplification. Using immunoSEQ multiplex PCR, the repertoire was profiled, and TCRdb retains in-frame clones only, with some absent. The V and J calls and clone size come from that table; D and trimming were worked out from the DNA. The sample shows 35,000 to 50,000 clones, over 75% of them seen only once. V was cut by 2 bases and J by 1 base, with 9 bases left in between. CDR1 and CDR2 from the germline V gene are SGDLS and YYNGEE. CDR3 length: 14 residues. The V call is TRBV9, the J call TRBJ1-1; no reliable D call. Sequencing was carried out using peripheral blood. This TCR was sampled from a human donor in a cohort sampled during active COVID-19. The CDR3 DNA reads as TGTGCCAGCAGCGTCAGAGGGCGGAACACTGAAGCTTTCTTT. This codes for CASSVRGRNTEAFF.